This T cell receptor (beta chain) is from a study of chemoradiotherapy in HPV16-positive cancers. To note about this clone: The antigen is not known.

Generated by immunoSEQ multiplex PCR, the TCRdb table keeps only in-frame clones and is missing some. The sample lists around 53,000 clones, about 88% occurring once. Notes on the study in general: In HPV16-positive patients, HPV-responsive T-cell expansion tracked better recurrence-free survival.

Germline lookup yields CDR1 MNHNS and CDR2 SASEGT. The J segment lost 6 bases and the V segment lost 5 bases, leaving 4 bases of the junction unmatched. The CDR3 length is 13 residues. The rearrangement uses TRBV6-1 and TRBJ1-2, with TRBD1 identical over 9 bases. The source is a human donor with HPV-associated anogenital cancer. The sequenced sample was blood, obtained from a patient who underwent chemoradiotherapy. CDR3: CASSPGTGNGYTF. The CDR3 nucleotides read TGTGCCAGCAGTCCCGGGACAGGGAATGGCTACACCTTC.